The source of this TCR beta chain is a study of cytomegalovirus exposure and HLA in healthy donors. With respect to this clone: Its specificity is not known.

V lost 6 bases and J 9 bases, leaving 9 bases between the germline ends. Per germline, CDR1 MNHEY and CDR2 SMNVEV (reference sequence). This CDR3 comprises 11 residues. TCRdb's copy holds only in-frame clones and misses some; the assay was immunoSEQ multiplex PCR. This sample has 250,000 to 350,000 clones; 70% to 90% occur once, and the top ten carry 0.84%. Study-wide results and limits: Associated with cytomegalovirus, according to the listing, were approximately 160 TCR beta chains. Among TCR sequences, most were rare, though some public TCRs appeared in many donors.

Specimen: PBMCs. The sequence was collected from a woman under 30 in good health and CMV-seronegative. V usage is TRBV27 and J usage is TRBJ2-1; D is ambiguous. The CDR3 nucleotides are TGTGCCAGCAGCCCGGGTTGTGAGCAGTTCTTC. Encoded protein: CASSPGCEQFF.